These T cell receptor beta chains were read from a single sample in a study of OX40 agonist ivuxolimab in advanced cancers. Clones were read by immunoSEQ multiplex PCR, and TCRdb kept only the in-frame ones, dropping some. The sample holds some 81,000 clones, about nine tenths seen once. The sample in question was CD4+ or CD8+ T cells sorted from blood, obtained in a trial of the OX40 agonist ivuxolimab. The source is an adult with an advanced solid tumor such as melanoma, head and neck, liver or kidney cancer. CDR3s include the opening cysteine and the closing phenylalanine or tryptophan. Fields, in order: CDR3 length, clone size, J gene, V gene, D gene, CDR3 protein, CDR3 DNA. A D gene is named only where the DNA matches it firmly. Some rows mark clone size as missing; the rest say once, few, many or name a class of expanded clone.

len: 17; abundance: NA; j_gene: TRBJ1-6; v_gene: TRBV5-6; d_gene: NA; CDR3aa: CASSPRGITSYNSPLHF; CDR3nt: TGTGCCAGCAGCCCCAGGGGCATCACCTCCTATAATTCACCCCTCCACTTT
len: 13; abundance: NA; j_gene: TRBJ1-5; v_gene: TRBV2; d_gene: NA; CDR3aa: CASKLTADQPQHF; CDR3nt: TGTGCCAGCAAATTAACGGCCGATCAGCCCCAGCATTTT
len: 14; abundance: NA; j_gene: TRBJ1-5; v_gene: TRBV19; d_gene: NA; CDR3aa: CASSIDSFNQPQHF; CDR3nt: TGTGCCAGTAGTATTGACAGTTTCAATCAGCCCCAGCATTTT
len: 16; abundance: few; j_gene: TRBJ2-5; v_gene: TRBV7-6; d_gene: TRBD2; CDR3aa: CASSRPTGGSSGLQYF; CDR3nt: TGTGCCAGCAGCCGACCTACGGGGGGGTCTAGCGGGCTACAGTACTTC
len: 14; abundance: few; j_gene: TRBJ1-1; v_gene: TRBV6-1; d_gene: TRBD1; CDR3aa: CASSVDRVNTEAFF; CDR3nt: TGTGCCAGCAGTGTTGACAGGGTGAACACTGAAGCTTTCTTT
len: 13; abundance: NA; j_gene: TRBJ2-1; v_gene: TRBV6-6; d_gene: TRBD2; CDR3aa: CASSRTSGNEQFF; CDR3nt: TGTGCCAGCAGTCGGACTAGCGGGAATGAGCAGTTCTTC
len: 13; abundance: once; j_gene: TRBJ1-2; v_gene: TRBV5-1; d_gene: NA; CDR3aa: CASSLVGAYGYTF; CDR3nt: TGCGCCAGCAGCTTGGTGGGGGCGTATGGCTACACCTTC
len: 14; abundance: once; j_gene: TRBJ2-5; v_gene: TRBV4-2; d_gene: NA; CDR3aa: CASSQDRGSETQYF; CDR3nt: TGTGCCAGCAGCCAAGATAGGGGTTCAGAGACCCAGTACTTC
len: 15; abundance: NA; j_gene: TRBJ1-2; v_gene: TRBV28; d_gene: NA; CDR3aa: CASRAPGAANCGYTF; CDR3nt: TGTGCCAGCAGGGCCCCTGGGGCAGCGAACTGTGGCTACACCTTC
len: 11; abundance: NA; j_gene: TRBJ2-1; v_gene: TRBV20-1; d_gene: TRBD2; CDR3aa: CSPSGGGEQFF; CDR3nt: TGCAGTCCCTCGGGGGGGGGTGAGCAGTTCTTC
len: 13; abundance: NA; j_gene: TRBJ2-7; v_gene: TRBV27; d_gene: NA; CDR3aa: CASSWMVSYEQYF; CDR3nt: TGTGCCAGCAGTTGGATGGTCTCCTACGAGCAGTACTTC
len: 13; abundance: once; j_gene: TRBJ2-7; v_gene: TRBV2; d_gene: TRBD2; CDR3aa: CASKEAGVGEQYF; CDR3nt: TGTGCCAGCAAGGAGGCGGGAGTGGGCGAGCAGTACTTC
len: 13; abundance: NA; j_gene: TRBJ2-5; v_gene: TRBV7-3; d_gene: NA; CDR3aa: CASSVNREETQYF; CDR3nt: TGTGCCAGCAGCGTTAACAGGGAGGAGACCCAGTACTTC
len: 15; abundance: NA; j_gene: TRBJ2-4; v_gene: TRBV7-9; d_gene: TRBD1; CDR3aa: CASSLGGQGAYIQYF; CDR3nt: TGTGCCAGCAGCTTAGGAGGCCAGGGGGCTTACATTCAGTACTTC
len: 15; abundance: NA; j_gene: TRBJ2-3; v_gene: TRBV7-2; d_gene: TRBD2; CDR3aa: CASSLEAGGRDTQYF; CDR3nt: TGTGCCAGCAGCTTAGAAGCGGGAGGGCGAGATACGCAGTATTTT
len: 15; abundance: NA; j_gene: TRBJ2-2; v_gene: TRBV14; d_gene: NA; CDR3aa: CASSQDFGVTGELFF; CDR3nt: TGTGCCAGCAGCCAAGATTTCGGGGTCACCGGGGAGCTGTTTTTT
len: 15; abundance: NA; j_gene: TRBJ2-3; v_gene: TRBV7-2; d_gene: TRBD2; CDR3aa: CASSVSGSSADTQYF; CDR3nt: TGTGCCAGCAGCGTAAGCGGGAGTAGCGCAGATACGCAGTATTTT
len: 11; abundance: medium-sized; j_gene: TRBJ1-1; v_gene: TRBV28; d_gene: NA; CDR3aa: CASRGRPEAFF; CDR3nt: TGTGCCAGCAGAGGTAGGCCAGAAGCTTTCTTT
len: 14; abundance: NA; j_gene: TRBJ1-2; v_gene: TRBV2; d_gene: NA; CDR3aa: CASSSGGDHYGYTF; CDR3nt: TGTGCCAGCAGCTCGGGGGGGGATCACTATGGCTACACCTTC
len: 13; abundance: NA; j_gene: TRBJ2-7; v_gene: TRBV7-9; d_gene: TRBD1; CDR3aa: CASSPQGSNEQYF; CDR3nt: TGTGCCAGCAGCCCACAGGGGAGCAACGAGCAGTACTTC
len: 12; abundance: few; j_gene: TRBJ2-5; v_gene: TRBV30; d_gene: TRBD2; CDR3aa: CAWSRGGETQYF; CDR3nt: TGTGCCTGGTCACGGGGGGGGGAGACCCAGTACTTC
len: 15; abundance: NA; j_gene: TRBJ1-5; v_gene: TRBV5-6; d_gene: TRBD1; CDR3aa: CASSGRGNSNQPQHF; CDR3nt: TGTGCCAGCAGCGGCAGGGGGAATAGCAATCAGCCCCAGCATTTT
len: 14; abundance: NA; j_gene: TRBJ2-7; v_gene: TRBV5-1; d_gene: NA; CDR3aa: CASSLLQGGSEQYF; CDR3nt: TGCGCCAGCAGCTTGCTACAGGGAGGGAGCGAGCAGTACTTC
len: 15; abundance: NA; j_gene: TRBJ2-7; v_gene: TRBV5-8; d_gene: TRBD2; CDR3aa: CASSIGTSGTYEQYF; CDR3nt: TGTGCCAGCAGCATCGGGACTAGCGGGACCTACGAGCAGTACTTC
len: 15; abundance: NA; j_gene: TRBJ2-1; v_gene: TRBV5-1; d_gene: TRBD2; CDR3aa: CASSSTSGYGDEQFF; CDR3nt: TGCGCCAGCAGCTCAACTAGCGGATATGGGGATGAGCAGTTCTTC
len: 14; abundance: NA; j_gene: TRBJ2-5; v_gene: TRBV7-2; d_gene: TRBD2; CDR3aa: CASSPWGGRETQYF; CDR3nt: TGTGCCAGCAGCCCTTGGGGAGGGCGCGAGACCCAGTACTTC
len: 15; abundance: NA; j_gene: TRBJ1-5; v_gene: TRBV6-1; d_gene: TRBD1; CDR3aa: CASSGTGFSNQPQHF; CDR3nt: TGTGCCAGCAGCGGGACAGGGTTTAGCAATCAGCCCCAGCATTTT
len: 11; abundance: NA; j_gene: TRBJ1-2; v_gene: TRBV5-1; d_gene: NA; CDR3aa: CASSARGGYTF; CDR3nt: TGCGCCAGCAGCGCCAGGGGTGGCTACACCTTC
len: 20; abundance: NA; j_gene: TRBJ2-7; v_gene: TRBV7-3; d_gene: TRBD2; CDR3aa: CASSLMGGPSGRAAPYEQYF; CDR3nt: TGTGCCAGCAGCCTAATGGGGGGGCCTAGCGGGAGGGCCGCTCCCTACGAGCAGTACTTC
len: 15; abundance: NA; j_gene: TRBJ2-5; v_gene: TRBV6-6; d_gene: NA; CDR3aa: CASRRTQYRQETQYF; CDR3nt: TGTGCCAGCAGAAGGACCCAATATAGACAAGAGACCCAGTACTTC
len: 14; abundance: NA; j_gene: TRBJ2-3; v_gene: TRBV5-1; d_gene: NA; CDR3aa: CASSLGGGTDTQYF; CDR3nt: TGCGCCAGCAGCTTGGGCGGTGGCACAGATACGCAGTATTTT
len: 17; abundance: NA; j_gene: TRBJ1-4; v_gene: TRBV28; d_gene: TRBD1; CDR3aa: CASNYRQGAGTNEKLFF; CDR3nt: TGTGCCAGCAATTATAGACAGGGGGCAGGGACTAATGAAAAACTGTTTTTT
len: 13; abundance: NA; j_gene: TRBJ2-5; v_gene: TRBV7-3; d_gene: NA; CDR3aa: CASSLTGKETQYF; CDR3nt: TGTGCCAGCAGCTTAACAGGAAAAGAGACCCAGTACTTC
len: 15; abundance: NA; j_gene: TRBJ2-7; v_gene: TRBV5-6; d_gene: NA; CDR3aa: CASSWGGGGWSEQYF; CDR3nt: TGTGCCAGCAGCTGGGGCGGAGGGGGTTGGAGCGAGCAGTACTTC
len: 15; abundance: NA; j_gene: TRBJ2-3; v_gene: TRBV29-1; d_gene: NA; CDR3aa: CSVVDRRSPTDTQYF; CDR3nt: TGCAGCGTTGTTGATCGTAGATCCCCTACAGATACGCAGTATTTT
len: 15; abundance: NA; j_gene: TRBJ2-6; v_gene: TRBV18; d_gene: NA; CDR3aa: CASSPKSAGANVLTF; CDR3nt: TGTGCCAGCTCACCAAAGTCTGCTGGGGCCAACGTCCTGACTTTC
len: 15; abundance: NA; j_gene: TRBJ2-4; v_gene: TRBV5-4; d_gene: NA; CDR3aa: CASSLAGLAKNIQYF; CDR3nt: TGTGCCAGCAGCTTGGCCGGGCTAGCCAAAAACATTCAGTACTTC
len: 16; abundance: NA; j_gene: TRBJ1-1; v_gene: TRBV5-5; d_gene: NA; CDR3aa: CASSLAGARKNTEAFF; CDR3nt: TGTGCCAGCAGCTTGGCCGGGGCCAGAAAGAACACTGAAGCTTTCTTT
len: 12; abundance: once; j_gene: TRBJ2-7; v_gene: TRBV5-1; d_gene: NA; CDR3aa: CASSLLDYEQYF; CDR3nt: TGCGCCAGCAGCTTGCTGGACTACGAGCAGTACTTC
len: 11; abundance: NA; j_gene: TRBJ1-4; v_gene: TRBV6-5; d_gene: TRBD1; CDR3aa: CASGQGSRRSF; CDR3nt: TGTGCCAGCGGACAGGGGAGCAGAAGGTCTTTT
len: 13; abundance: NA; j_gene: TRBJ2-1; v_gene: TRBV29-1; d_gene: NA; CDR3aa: CSASPGTYNEQFF; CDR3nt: TGCAGCGCCTCTCCTGGGACCTACAATGAGCAGTTCTTC
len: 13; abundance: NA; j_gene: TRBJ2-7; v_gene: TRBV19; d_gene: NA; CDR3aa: CASSIGNTYEQYF; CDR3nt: TGTGCCAGTAGTATAGGCAATACCTACGAGCAGTACTTC
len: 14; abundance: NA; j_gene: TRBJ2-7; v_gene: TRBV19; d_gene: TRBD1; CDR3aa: CASTYRQGSYEQYF; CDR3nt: TGTGCCAGTACCTACCGACAGGGGAGCTACGAGCAGTACTTC
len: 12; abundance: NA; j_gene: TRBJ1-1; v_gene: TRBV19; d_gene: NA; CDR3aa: CASSKTNTEAFF; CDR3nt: TGTGCCAGTAGCAAAACGAACACTGAAGCTTTCTTT
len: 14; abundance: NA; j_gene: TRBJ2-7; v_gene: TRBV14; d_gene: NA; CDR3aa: CASSQQGIGYEQYF; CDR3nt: TGTGCCAGCAGCCAACAGGGGATCGGCTACGAGCAGTACTTC
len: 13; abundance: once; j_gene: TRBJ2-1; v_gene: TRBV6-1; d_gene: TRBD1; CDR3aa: CASMWTGAWEQFF; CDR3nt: TGTGCCAGCATGTGGACAGGGGCCTGGGAGCAGTTCTTC
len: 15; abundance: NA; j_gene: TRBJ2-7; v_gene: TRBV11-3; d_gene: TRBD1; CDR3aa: CASSLDSDRGTEQYF; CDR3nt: TGTGCCAGCAGCTTAGACTCGGACAGGGGTACGGAGCAGTACTTC
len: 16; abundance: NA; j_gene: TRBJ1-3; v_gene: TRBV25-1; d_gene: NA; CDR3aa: CASSDPGRTSGNTIYF; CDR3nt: TGTGCCAGCAGTGACCCGGGACGGACCTCTGGAAACACCATATATTTT
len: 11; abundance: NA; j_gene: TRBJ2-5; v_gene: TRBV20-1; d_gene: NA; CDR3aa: CSARSQETQYF; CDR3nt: TGCAGTGCGAGATCGCAAGAGACCCAGTACTTC
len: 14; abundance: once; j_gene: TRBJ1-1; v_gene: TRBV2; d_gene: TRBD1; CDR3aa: CASRDRARSTEAFF; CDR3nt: TGTGCCAGCCGGGACAGGGCAAGGAGCACTGAAGCTTTCTTT
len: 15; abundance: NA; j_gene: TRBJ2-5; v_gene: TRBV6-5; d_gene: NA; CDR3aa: CASSSTLGGPETQYF; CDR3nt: TGTGCCAGCAGTTCCACTCTGGGGGGCCCGGAGACCCAGTACTTC
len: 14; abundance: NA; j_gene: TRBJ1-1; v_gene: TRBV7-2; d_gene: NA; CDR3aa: CASSVTGRITEAFF; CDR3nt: TGTGCCAGCAGCGTCACAGGGCGGATCACTGAAGCTTTCTTT
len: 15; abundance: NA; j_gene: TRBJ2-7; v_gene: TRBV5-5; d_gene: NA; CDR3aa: CASSLEAQSSYEQYF; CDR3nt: TGTGCCAGCAGCTTGGAGGCCCAAAGCTCCTACGAGCAGTACTTC
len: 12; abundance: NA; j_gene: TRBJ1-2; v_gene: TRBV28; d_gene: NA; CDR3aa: CASSRTSYGYTF; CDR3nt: TGTGCCAGCAGCAGGACTTCCTATGGCTACACCTTC
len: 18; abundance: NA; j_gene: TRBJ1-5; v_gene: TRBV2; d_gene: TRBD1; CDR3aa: CASRPGQGIAASNQPQHF; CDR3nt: TGTGCCAGCAGGCCGGGACAGGGGATCGCTGCGAGCAATCAGCCCCAGCATTTT